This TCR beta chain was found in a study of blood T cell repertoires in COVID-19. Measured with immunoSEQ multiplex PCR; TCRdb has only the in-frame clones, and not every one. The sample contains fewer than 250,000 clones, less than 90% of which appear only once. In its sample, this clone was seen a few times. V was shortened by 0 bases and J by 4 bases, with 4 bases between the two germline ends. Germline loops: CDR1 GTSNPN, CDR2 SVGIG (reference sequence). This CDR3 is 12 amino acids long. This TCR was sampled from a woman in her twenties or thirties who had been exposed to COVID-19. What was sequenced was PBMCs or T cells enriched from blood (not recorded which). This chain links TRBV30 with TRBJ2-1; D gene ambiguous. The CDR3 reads CAWSVQYNEQFF. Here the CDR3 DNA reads TGTGCCTGGAGTGTACAATACAATGAGCAGTTCTTC. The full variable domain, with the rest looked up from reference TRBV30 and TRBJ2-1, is SQTIHQWPATLVQPVGSPLSLECTVEGTSNPNLYWYRQAAGRGLQLLFYSVGIGQISSEVPQNLSASRPQDRQFILSSKKLLLSDSGFYLCAWSVQYNEQFFGPGTRLTVL.